These 30 T cell receptor beta chains share one sample of origin, sequenced in a study of blood T cell repertoires in COVID-19. Produced via immunoSEQ multiplex PCR; TCRdb's table is partial and in-frame only. The sample records 150,000 to 200,000 clones, around 85% being singletons. The sequencing input was PBMCs or T cells enriched from blood (not recorded which). The origin of the receptors is a man in his forties or fifties who had recovered from COVID-19.

This chain uses TRBV28 with TRBJ2-7; possible D gene TRBD2, 6 bases. Trimming cost V 6 bases and J 3 bases, with 24 bases left between them. CDR3 length: 17 amino acids. Germline CDR1 MDHEN, CDR2 SYDVKM. CDR3 sequence: CASRPGVTFGSLYEQYF. In DNA form, the CDR3 reads TGTGCCAGCAGGCCGGGAGTGACGTTCGGATCCCTCTACGAGCAGTACTTC.

The chain carries TRBV9 and TRBJ1-2; 8 nucleotides align to TRBD1. The CDR3 extends over 13 amino acids. Looked up from germline, CDR1 is SGDLS and CDR2 is YYNGEE. Trimming removed 4 bases from V and 7 bases from J; junction bases left unmatched: 6. The CDR3 sequence is CASSNRQGSGYTF. In nucleotides, the CDR3 is TGTGCCAGCAGCAATCGACAGGGGAGTGGCTACACCTTC.

This chain links TRBV6-2 or TRBV6-3 with TRBJ2-1; 8 nucleotides line up with TRBD1. CDR1 MNHEY and CDR2 SVGEGT come from the germline V gene. Trimming took 5 bases from V and 4 from J; bases not matched to a gene: 10. The CDR3 runs 16 residues. This CDR3 reads CASSPGGTGIYNEQFF. In nucleotides, the CDR3 is TGTGCCAGCAGTCCAGGGGGGACAGGCATTTACAATGAGCAGTTCTTC.

The chain recombines TRBV4-2 with TRBJ1-4; a possible D gene is TRBD1 (6 bases). The CDR3 spans 14 residues. V lost 0 bases to trimming and J lost 10 bases, with 12 bases between them. CDR1 LGHNA and CDR2 YNFKEQ come from the germline V gene. The CDR3 sequence is CASSQEQGGGKLFF. The CDR3 DNA sequence: TGTGCCAGCAGCCAAGAACAGGGTGGGGGAAAACTGTTTTTT.

The genes are TRBV19 and TRBJ2-2; D not certain. The V and J ends lost 5 bases and 0 bases respectively, with 4 bases between them. The CDR3 has 13 residues. Germline-derived CDR1 and CDR2 are LNHDA and SQIVND (reference sequence). Written as DNA, the CDR3 is TGTGCCAGTAGTCGGGCGAACACCGGGGAGCTGTTTTTT. It yields the protein CASSRANTGELFF.

This chain joins TRBV27 and TRBJ2-5; perhaps TRBD1 as D (8 bases). The CDR3 has 17 residues. Per germline, CDR1 MNHEY and CDR2 SMNVEV (reference sequence). Trimming removed 4 bases from V and 1 base from J, with 19 bases in between. The CDR3 here is CASSSRRQGRVQETQYF. The CDR3 bases are TGTGCCAGCAGTTCGCGGAGACAGGGGAGGGTCCAAGAGACCCAGTACTTC.

The genes are TRBV5-1 and TRBJ2-7; 7 bases agree with TRBD1. This CDR3 region has 14 residues. J lost 0 bases, V lost 4 bases, and 4 bases had no gene match. CDR1 and CDR2 (germline): SGHRS, YFSETQ. The CDR3 is CASSPTGTSYEQYF. The CDR3 coding sequence is TGCGCCAGCAGCCCGACAGGGACCTCCTACGAGCAGTACTTC.

This chain links TRBV4-1 with TRBJ2-5; D is uncertain. Trimming took 0 bases from V and 7 from J, leaving 15 bases between them. Germline CDR1 reads MGHRA; CDR2 reads YSYEKL. The CDR3 has 15 amino acids. The CDR3 nucleotides are TGCGCCAGCAGCCAAGAGGGTCAGGTCAAGACGACCCAGTACTTC. Translating it yields CASSQEGQVKTTQYF.

This chain joins TRBV5-6 and TRBJ1-2; D remains unclear. The V and J ends lost 0 bases and 6 bases respectively, with 15 bases between them. CDR3 length: 15 amino acids. CDR1 is SGHDT and CDR2 is YYEEEE in the germline V gene. CDR3 nucleotides: TGTGCCAGCAGCTTGGGGCTGGGGAGAAGCGATGGCTACACCTTC. It specifies CASSLGLGRSDGYTF.

The chain carries TRBV7-6 and TRBJ2-7; TRBD2 might be the D (7 bases). Germline CDR1 SGHVS, CDR2 FNYEAQ. V was pared by 2 bases and J by 6 bases, with 17 bases between. The CDR3 is 15 amino acids. For the CDR3, the DNA is TGTGCCAGCAGCTTACTGGTACAGGGCGGGGGCGAGCAGTACTTC. Amino acids: CASSLLVQGGGEQYF.

This chain uses TRBV9 with TRBJ2-5, with TRBD1 matching over 10 bases. Germline CDR1 and CDR2: SGDLS and YYNGEE. The V and J ends lost 2 bases and 7 bases, in that order; junction bases with no gene match: 8. CDR3 length: 15 amino acids. The CDR3 region has the DNA TGTGCCAGCAGCGTCGACGGAGGACAGGGGGGGACCCAGTACTTC. It is translated as CASSVDGGQGGTQYF.

The V and J genes are TRBV11-3 and TRBJ1-4; unclear D gene. V gave up 8 bases and J gave up 2 bases, with 12 bases separating them. Germline V CDR1 and CDR2: SGHNT, YENEEA. The CDR3 has 14 residues. In DNA, the CDR3 is TGTGCCAGCGGTGTCGGTCCGACTAATGAAAAACTGTTTTTT. Its translation is CASGVGPTNEKLFF.

The V and J genes are TRBV28 and TRBJ1-1, with D maybe TRBD1 (5 bases). CDR3 length: 15 residues. Trimming pared 5 bases from V and 4 bases from J, leaving 17 bases between. Germline CDR1 and CDR2: MDHEN and SYDVKM. The CDR3 DNA follows: TGTGCCAGCAGTAATCCCTCCGGGGGGGTCACTGAAGCTTTCTTT. It encodes CASSNPSGGVTEAFF.

Here the CDR3 DNA reads TGTGCCTGGAGGGATCTAGCGGGAGGAGGAGATACGCAGTATTTT. Encoded protein: CAWRDLAGGGDTQYF. The V call is TRBV30, the J call TRBJ2-3, with 11 bases identical to TRBD2. The CDR3 is 15 residues long. Looked up from germline, CDR1 is GTSNPN and CDR2 is SVGIG (reference sequence). V was pared by 3 bases and J by 5 bases, with 7 bases of the junction left unmatched.

This chain joins TRBV19 and TRBJ1-2; a weak D match, TRBD1 (5 bases). This CDR3 is built from 14 residues. The ends were cut back, 4 bases at V and 0 bases at J, with 9 bases in the middle. Germline loops: CDR1 LNHDA, CDR2 SQIVND (reference sequence). The CDR3 DNA reads TGTGCCAGTAGTAGGGGCAGCCCTAACTATGGCTACACCTTC. Its protein is CASSRGSPNYGYTF.

The rearrangement uses TRBV28 and TRBJ2-1; TRBD1 might be the D (6 bases). Germline CDR1 and CDR2: MDHEN and SYDVKM. The CDR3 spans 15 residues. V lost 2 bases to trimming and J lost 9 bases, with 17 bases between them. This CDR3 is CASSLEYRARGEQFF. The DNA of the CDR3 is TGTGCCAGCAGTTTAGAGTACAGGGCGAGGGGTGAGCAGTTCTTC.

The chain links TRBV4-1 to TRBJ1-1; 12 bases align to TRBD1. This CDR3 spans 17 amino acids. V was clipped by 4 bases and J by 5 bases; unmatched bases: 11. The germline V gene has CDR1 MGHRA and CDR2 YSYEKL. CDR3 region: CASSLRDRGRRETEAFF. Here the CDR3 DNA reads TGCGCCAGCAGCCTCCGGGACAGGGGGCGCCGGGAGACTGAAGCTTTCTTT.

The chain joins TRBV30 to TRBJ1-4; D is undetermined. CDR3 size: 13 residues. Germline lookup yields CDR1 GTSNPN and CDR2 SVGIG (reference sequence). Trimming stripped 0 bases from V and 7 bases from J, with 9 bases between. This CDR3 is CAWSVIEGEKLFF. CDR3 bases: TGTGCCTGGAGTGTTATTGAGGGTGAAAAACTGTTTTTT. Drawing the rest from reference TRBV30 and TRBJ1-4, the complete variable domain is SQTIHQWPATLVQPVGSPLSLECTVEGTSNPNLYWYRQAAGRGLQLLFYSVGIGQISSEVPQNLSASRPQDRQFILSSKKLLLSDSGFYLCAWSVIEGEKLFFGSGTQLSVL.

This clone is a singleton in its sample. The V call is TRBV10-3, the J call TRBJ1-1, with a tentative D call TRBD1 (6 bases). The germline V gene encodes CDR1 ENHRY and CDR2 SYGVKD. This CDR3 has 14 amino acids. Trimming pared 9 bases from V and 6 bases from J, leaving 20 bases between. CDR3 protein: CAIGRGKRGAEAFF. The CDR3, as DNA: TGTGCCATTGGCAGGGGCAAGAGAGGGGCTGAAGCTTTCTTT.

As for this clone: Other DNA sequences in this sample translate to the same CDR3. The genes are TRBV10-3 and TRBJ1-3; D is unresolved. Germline V gene lookup returns CDR1 ENHRY and CDR2 SYGVKD. The CDR3 runs to 14 residues. The ends were cut back, 3 bases at V and 0 bases at J, with 6 bases in the middle. This CDR3 reads CAISDGSSGNTIYF. Written as DNA, the CDR3 is TGTGCCATCAGTGACGGTAGCTCTGGAAACACCATATATTTT.

V gene TRBV6-5 combines with J gene TRBJ2-2, with a weak D call TRBD2 (7 bases). The CDR3 extends over 12 amino acids. V lost 7 bases to trimming and J lost 8 bases, with 11 bases between them. Looked up from germline, CDR1 is MNHEY and CDR2 is SVGAGI. The CDR3 is CASTRGAGELFF. The CDR3 coding sequence is TGTGCCAGCACCCGGGGGGCGGGGGAGCTGTTTTTT.

Only one count was recorded for this clone. The chain combines TRBV11-2 with TRBJ1-6; TRBD1 matches 7 bases. Trimming at V came to 4 bases and at J to 9 bases, leaving 15 bases not matched to a gene. The CDR3 is made up of 17 amino acids. CDR1 is SGHAT and CDR2 is FQNNGV in the germline V gene. The CDR3 sequence: CASSSGGGAGGFSPLHF. CDR3 nucleotide sequence: TGTGCCAGCAGCTCAGGAGGGGGAGCAGGGGGATTTTCACCCCTCCACTTT. Looking up the rest from reference TRBV11-2 and TRBJ1-6 gives the full variable domain: EAGVAQSPRYKIIEKRQSVAFWCNPISGHATLYWYQQILGQGPKLLIQFQNNGVVDDSQLPKDRFSAERLKGVDSTLKIQPAKLEDSAVYLCASSSGGGAGGFSPLHFGNGTRLTVT.

This clone has only one observation. The chain carries TRBV6-5 and TRBJ1-3; D not certain. Trimming removed 5 bases at V and 2 bases at J, with 10 bases between. The CDR3 contains 14 residues. From germline, CDR1 is MNHEY and CDR2 SVGAGI. This CDR3 reads CASSTAGPGNTIYF. CDR3 bases: TGTGCCAGCAGTACAGCGGGCCCTGGAAACACCATATATTTT.

This sequence joins TRBV5-4 and TRBJ1-2, with 10 nucleotides matching TRBD1. V lost 4 bases, J lost 7 bases, and 7 bases stayed unmatched. Germline CDR1 reads SGHNT; CDR2 reads YYREEE (reference sequence). This CDR3 region has 14 residues. The CDR3 DNA is TGTGCCAGCAGCCTGGCGGGGACAGGGGTTGGCTACACCTTC. As protein: CASSLAGTGVGYTF.

This clone was observed a few times. V gene TRBV6-5 combines with J gene TRBJ2-4; D possibly corresponds to TRBD1 (5 bases). CDR3 length: 14 amino acids. Trimming took 6 bases from V and 1 from J, leaving 10 bases between them. Germline V lookup: CDR1 MNHEY, CDR2 SVGAGI. CDR3 amino acids: CASSLRQAKNIQYF. Here the CDR3 DNA reads TGTGCCAGCAGCCTCCGACAGGCCAAAAACATTCAGTACTTC.

The chain is built from TRBV28 and TRBJ1-3, with 7 nucleotides matching TRBD1. Per the germline V gene, CDR1 is MDHEN and CDR2 is SYDVKM. CDR3 length: 13 residues. V was clipped by 6 bases and J by 5 bases; unmatched bases: 4. The CDR3: CASSPGQRNTIYF. CDR3 in DNA: TGTGCCAGCAGCCCGGGACAGAGAAACACCATATATTTT.

The chain carries TRBV5-8 and TRBJ2-7, with TRBD2 matching over 8 bases. The V and J ends lost 3 bases and 2 bases, in that order; junction bases with no gene match: 13. The CDR3 runs 17 residues. Germline values: CDR1 SGHTS, CDR2 YDEGEE. The CDR3 DNA reads TGTGCCAGCAGCTCCCGCGGGAGGCGGAGGTACCCCTACGAGCAGTACTTC. Translated: CASSSRGRRRYPYEQYF.

The genes are TRBV5-1 and TRBJ2-7; possibly TRBD1 for D (6 bases). Deletions cut 4 bases from V and 5 bases from J, with 13 bases between. Germline CDR1 is SGHRS and CDR2 is YFSETQ. This CDR3 comprises 13 residues. The CDR3: CASSIGQGNEQYF. CDR3 bases: TGCGCCAGCAGCATAGGGCAGGGGAACGAGCAGTACTTC.

This clone has more than one count but fewer than ten. V gene TRBV6-1 combines with J gene TRBJ2-7, with TRBD1 matching 8 bases. Germline V CDR1 and CDR2: MNHNS, SASEGT. The CDR3 extends over 16 amino acids. V lost 1 base to trimming and J lost 5 bases; unmatched junction nucleotides: 10. The CDR3: CASSEGSAGGLHEQYF. In nucleotides, the CDR3 is TGTGCCAGCAGTGAAGGAAGCGCAGGGGGCTTACACGAGCAGTACTTC.

V usage is TRBV9 and J usage is TRBJ1-3, with a weak D call TRBD1 (5 bases). CDR1 and CDR2 (germline): SGDLS, YYNGEE. V was cut by 3 bases and J by 0 bases, with 16 bases left in between. CDR3 length: 17 amino acids. Here the CDR3 reads CASSGRRGSDSGNTIYF. DNA for the CDR3: TGTGCCAGCAGCGGGAGACGGGGGTCAGACTCTGGAAACACCATATATTTT.